The next 8 T cell receptor beta chains were all read from a single sample in a study of tissue T cells after allogeneic stem cell transplantation. Profiled with immunoSEQ multiplex PCR; TCRdb holds only in-frame clones, not every one. Counted here are 7,500 to 9,500 clones, approximately 50% occurring once; the ten biggest clones make up about 7%. Specified time point: mouse harvest day 7 after allogeneic transplant. Mouse grafts combined 10^7 T-cell-depleted bone marrow cells with 10^6 splenic CD5+ T cells. The specimen sequenced was gut tissue. These receptor sequences come from a female BALB/c mouse given C57BL/6 T cells with graft-versus-host disease after an allogeneic hematopoietic cell transplant.

Points on this clone: Gene and germline names: mouse. The CDR3 end falls 1 residue outside the read, so it is completed with the germline J gene. The J gene is TRBJ2-4, the V gene TRBV16, with a possible D match to TRBD1 (6 bases). Germline CDR1 reads SGHSA; CDR2 reads FRNQAP. This CDR3 has 12 residues. Trimming pared 4 bases from V and 5 bases from J, leaving 7 bases between. The CDR3: CASSSQGNTLYF. The DNA read from the CDR3 is TGTGCAAGCAGCTCACAGGGAAACACCTTGTAC.

As to this clone: Mouse gene names and germline throughout. The read gets to within 1 residue of the CDR3 end, and the germline J gene fills in the rest. V gene TRBV26 combines with J gene TRBJ1-5; no reliable D call. This CDR3 has 15 residues. V lost 3 bases and J lost 0, with 9 bases in between. CDR1 is KGHPV, CDR2 FQNQEV, per germline (reference sequence). Here the CDR3 reads CASSLDIYNNQAPLF. The sequenced CDR3 bases are TGTGCCAGCAGTCTAGACATTTATAACAACCAGGCTCCGCTT.

This clone was observed once. Gene names refer to mouse genes. The read falls 1 residue short of the CDR3 end, and the missing part is taken from the germline J gene. This chain connects TRBV3 to TRBJ2-4; TRBD1 might be the D (6 bases). The CDR3 is 14 residues long. CDR1 and CDR2 from the germline V gene are SNHLY and FYNGKV (reference sequence). V was cut by 5 bases and J by 2 bases, with 11 bases left in between. This chain's CDR3 is CASSPGTSQNTLYF. CDR3 DNA (partial): TGTGCCAGCAGCCCCGGGACATCTCAAAACACCTTGTAC.

This clone counts as medium-sized. The listed genes are named as in mouse. The CDR3 end falls 1 residue outside the read, so it is completed with the germline J gene. The chain is built from TRBV12-2 and TRBJ2-7; the match to TRBD2 covers 10 bases. Germline V CDR1 and CDR2: SGHLS, HYDKME. Germline trimming cut 0 bases from V and 5 bases from J; bases unmatched to any gene: 3. CDR3 length: 14 amino acids. Here the CDR3 reads CASSLSGGAHEQYF. The covered CDR3 bases are TGTGCCAGCTCTCTCTCTGGGGGGGCTCATGAACAGTAC.

Concerning this clone itself: The germline and genes are mouse ones. Read sequence stops 1 residue before the CDR3 end, and the germline J gene provides the missing end. This sequence joins TRBV15 and TRBJ2-4; 8 nucleotides match TRBD1. The CDR3 spans 17 residues. Unmatched junction bases numbered 8, after V lost 2 bases and J lost 1 base. CDR1 and CDR2 from the germline V gene are SGHND and FRSKSL. The CDR3 DNA, read in part, is TGTGCCAGCAGTTTAATCCAGGGGGCAAAAGGTCAAAACACCTTGTAC. It is translated as CASSLIQGAKGQNTLY. The complete CDR3 sequence is CASSLIQGAKGQNTLYF.

Worth noting for this clone: Mouse germline and gene names are used. CDR3 DNA, as far as it was read: TGTGCCAGCTCTCTCGCGGGACTGGTATATGAACAGTAC. This codes for CASSLAGLVYEQY. The whole CDR3 sequence reads CASSLAGLVYEQYF. The chain links TRBV12-2 to TRBJ2-7; 8 bases are shared with TRBD2. The read terminates 1 residue before the CDR3 end, so the remaining end is supplied by the germline J gene. The CDR3 is 14 amino acids. CDR1 SGHLS and CDR2 HYDKME come from the germline V gene. J lost 4 bases, V lost 0 bases, and 4 bases had no gene match.

Regarding this clone: Gene and germline names: mouse. The chain's CDR3 is CASSSDRKNTLYF. Incomplete CDR3 DNA: TGTGCCAGCAGCTCAGACAGGAAAAACACCTTGTAC. V is TRBV3 and J is TRBJ2-4; D is perhaps TRBD1 (6 bases). The CDR3 is cut off 1 residue early in the read; its end comes from the germline J gene. V was trimmed by 4 bases and J by 4 bases, leaving 9 bases between them. The CDR3 covers 13 residues. Germline-derived CDR1 and CDR2 are SNHLY and FYNGKV (reference sequence).

A remark on this clone: The genes are named according to mouse. From the germline J gene comes the end of the CDR3, since the read stops 1 residue before it. This chain connects TRBV2 to TRBJ2-1, with D unclear. This CDR3 region has 13 residues. The germline V and J ends were trimmed by 0 bases and 6 bases, with 6 bases remaining between them. CDR1 is LGHNA and CDR2 is YSYQKL in the germline V gene. The CDR3 reads CASSQDGVAEQFF. The sequenced part of the CDR3 DNA is TGTGCCAGCAGCCAAGATGGCGTTGCTGAGCAGTTC.